This is a list of T cell receptor beta chains from one sample in a study of OX40 agonist ivuxolimab in advanced cancers. The assay was immunoSEQ multiplex PCR, and TCRdb's table has in-frame clones only and misses some. The sample consists of approximately 64,000 clones, just under 85% of them appearing once. The sample was CD4+ or CD8+ T cells sorted from blood, taken in a trial of the OX40 agonist ivuxolimab. Receptors originate from an adult with an advanced solid tumor such as melanoma, head and neck, liver or kidney cancer. Each CDR3 is given with its conserved first and last residue. Fields, in order: D gene, J gene, V gene, clone size, CDR3 DNA, CDR3 protein. The D gene is left open where the match is weak. Size values are once, few and many counts, or a class for expanded clones, and some rows have none.

>TRBD2|TRBJ2-7|TRBV4-2|NA
TGTGCCAGCATGGGACTAGCGGGAGGACCAGGATCCTACGAGCAGTACTTC
CASMGLAGGPGSYEQYF
>NA|TRBJ1-6|TRBV18|NA
TGTGCCAGCTCACCAAGGGTGGGAAATTCACCCCTCCACTTT
CASSPRVGNSPLHF
>NA|TRBJ2-1|TRBV7-2|NA
TGTGCCAGCAGCCAAGCATCCCACAATGAGCAGTTCTTC
CASSQASHNEQFF
>NA|TRBJ2-7|TRBV19|NA
TGTGCCAGTAGTTTCCAGGGCTTCGAGCAGTACTTC
CASSFQGFEQYF
>NA|TRBJ1-3|TRBV11-3|NA
TGTGCCAGCAGCTTAGGGGCCGGAAACACCATATATTTT
CASSLGAGNTIYF
>TRBD2|TRBJ2-7|TRBV6-5|NA
TGTGCCAGCAGTTACGGACTAGCGGGCTCCTACGAGCAGTACTTC
CASSYGLAGSYEQYF
>TRBD2|TRBJ2-7|TRBV14|NA
TGTGCCAGCAGCCGGGAGAGGACTAGCGGGAGGGTGATCGACTACGAGCAGTACTTC
CASSRERTSGRVIDYEQYF
>NA|TRBJ2-3|TRBV5-1|NA
TGCGCCAGCAGCCCAACAGGATTAGATACGCAGTATTTT
CASSPTGLDTQYF
>NA|TRBJ1-5|TRBV6-1|NA
TGTGCCAGCCTGGGGAGCAATCAGCCCCAGCATTTT
CASLGSNQPQHF
>NA|TRBJ1-5|TRBV6-5|NA
TGTGCCAGCAGTTACTCGGGGGTCTTAAATCAGCCCCAGCATTTT
CASSYSGVLNQPQHF
>NA|TRBJ2-7|TRBV12-5|NA
TGTGCTAGTGGCTTGGGCTCGGAGGACGAGCAGTACTTC
CASGLGSEDEQYF
>TRBD2|TRBJ2-3|TRBV11-3|NA
TGTGCCAGCAGTAAAAGGGAGGGCCCGGGCACAGATACGCAGTATTTT
CASSKREGPGTDTQYF
>NA|TRBJ1-1|TRBV7-8|NA
TGTGCCAGCAGCTCACGCCTTATCCAGGGAAGCACTGAAGCTTTCTTT
CASSSRLIQGSTEAFF
>TRBD1|TRBJ2-2|TRBV6-1|NA
TGTGCCAGCAGTGCGACGACTTTATCCGGGACAGGTTCGGGTACCGGGGAGCTGTTTTTT
CASSATTLSGTGSGTGELFF
>NA|TRBJ1-2|TRBV7-3|NA
TGTGCCAGCAGCCCCGGATCAGGAGACTATGGCTACACCTTC
CASSPGSGDYGYTF
>NA|TRBJ2-7|TRBV11-2|NA
TGTGCCAGCAGCTTAGCTGTGCACTCCTACGAGCAGTACTTC
CASSLAVHSYEQYF
>TRBD2|TRBJ2-7|TRBV30|NA
TGTGCCTGGAAGCTAGCGGGAGTAGATGCCGACGAGCAGTACTTC
CAWKLAGVDADEQYF
>NA|TRBJ1-3|TRBV30|NA
TGTGCCTGGAGTGTAGACAGGATCTCTGGAAACACCATATATTTT
CAWSVDRISGNTIYF
>TRBD2|TRBJ2-3|TRBV7-8|NA
TGTGCCAGCATGCGGACCCCCACCCCCGGACTAGCGGGAGATACGCAGTATTTT
CASMRTPTPGLAGDTQYF
>NA|TRBJ2-1|TRBV7-8|once
TGTGCCAGCAGCTTAGCGTACTATGAGCGGATTTACAATGAGCAGTTCTTC
CASSLAYYERIYNEQFF
>NA|TRBJ2-3|TRBV6-5|NA
TGTGCCAGCAGTTACTCGTCAGCGAACACAGATACGCAGTATTTT
CASSYSSANTDTQYF
>TRBD2|TRBJ2-2|TRBV7-8|NA
TGTGCCAGCAGCCCACGGACTAGCAGGAACACCGGGGAGCTGTTTTTT
CASSPRTSRNTGELFF
>NA|TRBJ2-3|TRBV7-3|once
TGTGCCAGCAGCTTAGCGTTCACAGATACGCAGTATTTT
CASSLAFTDTQYF
>NA|TRBJ2-7|TRBV11-2|NA
TGTGCCAGCAGCTTAGCCGGAACCCTTACCGAGCAGTACTTC
CASSLAGTLTEQYF
>NA|TRBJ2-5|TRBV5-1|NA
TGCGCCAGCAGACCCGACCAAGAGACCCAGTACTTC
CASRPDQETQYF
>NA|TRBJ2-1|TRBV6-5|NA
TGTGCCAGCAGTTATTTTGCAGGTGATTACAATGAGCAGTTCTTC
CASSYFAGDYNEQFF
>NA|TRBJ1-2|TRBV11-3|NA
TGTGCCAGCAGCCACCGGAACTATGGCTACACCTTC
CASSHRNYGYTF
>TRBD1|TRBJ1-4|TRBV28|NA
TGTGCCAGCAGTGTGCCCGGGACAGGGGGCGAAAAACTGTTTTTT
CASSVPGTGGEKLFF
>NA|TRBJ1-3|TRBV18|NA
TGTGCCAGCTCACCAGGGCTAGGAAACACCATATATTTT
CASSPGLGNTIYF
>NA|TRBJ2-3|TRBV7-9|NA
TGTGCCAGCAGCTTCACAGGACGGACAGATACGCAGTATTTT
CASSFTGRTDTQYF
>NA|TRBJ1-3|TRBV10-3|once
TGTGCCATCAGTGAGTCTTGGCAGGGTGGAGGAAACACCATATATTTT
CAISESWQGGGNTIYF
>NA|TRBJ1-2|TRBV30|NA
TGTGCCTGGAGTGAGGGGAATGGCTACACCTTC
CAWSEGNGYTF
>NA|TRBJ2-5|TRBV12-1|once
TGTGCCAGCAGCTTTGCTATCGTGGACGGCGGGAGGCCGTTATATGAGACCCAGTACTTC
CASSFAIVDGGRPLYETQYF
>NA|TRBJ2-2|TRBV27|NA
TGTGCCAGCAGGGGAATTACGGGGGAGCTGTTTTTT
CASRGITGELFF
>TRBD1|TRBJ2-1|TRBV12-5|NA
TGTGCTAGTGGTCAGATCCGGGACAGCGAGCAGTTCTTC
CASGQIRDSEQFF
>TRBD2|TRBJ2-7|TRBV5-1|NA
TGCGCCAGCAGCCCCACTAGCGGTGGTTATCAGCAGTACTTC
CASSPTSGGYQQYF
>TRBD1|TRBJ2-6|TRBV7-2|NA
TGTGCCAGCAGCTTAGTGGGGACAGGGATCTCTGGGGCCAACGTCCTGACTTTC
CASSLVGTGISGANVLTF
>NA|TRBJ1-2|TRBV7-9|few
TGTGCCAGCAGCCTCCTAGGGGGCTACACCTTC
CASSLLGGYTF
>NA|TRBJ1-5|TRBV4-3|NA
TGCGCCAGCAGCCAAACCCCACAGGGAGGCAATCAGCCCCAGCATTTT
CASSQTPQGGNQPQHF
>NA|TRBJ2-1|TRBV18|NA
TGTGCCAGCTCGCAATTACCGGGCCGTAGGGACTACAATGAGCAGTTCTTC
CASSQLPGRRDYNEQFF
>NA|TRBJ2-7|TRBV11-3|NA
TGTGCCAGCAGCCATATCATATACGAGCAGTACTTC
CASSHIIYEQYF
>TRBD2|TRBJ2-2|TRBV29-1|NA
TGCAGCGTTGTCTACCGGGAGGTAACCGGGGAGCTGTTTTTT
CSVVYREVTGELFF